The next 28 T cell receptor beta chains were all read from a single sample in a study of radiotherapy plus CTLA-4 blockade in lung cancer. The data were produced by immunoSEQ multiplex PCR, yet TCRdb's version contains in-frame clones alone and is incomplete. This sample yields roughly 66,000 clones, of which about 85% are seen a single time; about 4.2% belongs to the top ten. Sequencing was performed on peripheral blood, taken from a patient treated with radiotherapy plus ipilimumab. Source of these receptors: a human donor with non-small cell lung cancer who had a partial response to radiotherapy plus ipilimumab.

Here the CDR3 DNA reads TGTGCCAGCAGTTCTGGCGGCAGCTCCTACAATGAGCAGTTCTTC. This gives the protein CASSSGGSSYNEQFF. This chain connects TRBV27 to TRBJ2-1; D uncertain. V was shortened by 4 bases and J by 0 bases, with 10 bases between the two germline ends. This CDR3 contains 15 residues. CDR1 is MNHEY and CDR2 is SMNVEV in the germline V gene (reference sequence).

The V and J genes are TRBV7-2 and TRBJ2-5; 8 positions match TRBD2. Germline CDR1 is SGHTA and CDR2 is FQGNSA. After removal of 6 bases from V and 7 bases from J, the junction contained 7 bases not matched to a gene. CDR3 size: 13 residues. The CDR3 DNA sequence: TGTGCCAGCAGTCCGGGGGGGGAGGCGACCCAGTACTTC. Encoded protein: CASSPGGEATQYF.

The J gene is TRBJ2-7, the V gene TRBV19; 7 nucleotides align to TRBD1. The J segment lost 2 bases and the V segment lost 4 bases, leaving 8 bases of the junction unmatched. This CDR3 contains 15 residues. The germline CDR1 and CDR2 sequences are LNHDA and SQIVND (reference sequence). This CDR3 is CASSTTRDSPYEQYF. The CDR3 DNA reads TGTGCCAGTAGTACGACTCGGGACAGCCCCTACGAGCAGTACTTC.

V usage is TRBV5-1 and J usage is TRBJ2-3; 12 bases line up with TRBD2. The CDR3 has 16 residues. J gave up 4 bases and V 4 bases, and 7 bases lay outside the gene matches. Looked up from germline, CDR1 is SGHRS and CDR2 is YFSETQ. The chain's CDR3 is CASSPGTSGLADTQYF. For the CDR3, the DNA is TGCGCCAGCAGCCCCGGGACTAGCGGGCTGGCAGATACGCAGTATTTT.

This chain joins TRBV6-1 and TRBJ1-3; a weak D match, TRBD1 (6 bases). Trimming cost V 6 bases and J 0 bases, with 12 bases left between them. The CDR3 spans 15 residues. Germline assignment: CDR1 MNHNS and CDR2 SASEGT. The CDR3 reads CASRLRGLSGNTIYF. The CDR3 DNA sequence: TGTGCCAGCAGACTCAGGGGCCTCTCTGGAAACACCATATATTTT.

V usage is TRBV18 and J usage is TRBJ2-7; D perhaps matches TRBD2 (5 bases). There are 15 residues in the CDR3. Per the germline V gene, CDR1 is KGHSH and CDR2 is LQKENI. Trimming left V 0 bases short and J 5 bases short, with 14 bases between. The CDR3 sequence: CASSPPYGSRNEQYF. DNA of the CDR3: TGTGCCAGCTCACCACCGTATGGGAGTAGGAACGAGCAGTACTTC.

The chain recombines TRBV10-3 with TRBJ1-1; 10 bases line up with TRBD1. The V gene's germline CDR1 is ENHRY and CDR2 SYGVKD. The CDR3 is 14 amino acids. After removal of 4 bases from V and 1 base from J, the junction contained 0 bases not matched to a gene. CDR3: CAISGQGANTEAFF. As DNA, the CDR3 is TGTGCCATCAGTGGACAGGGGGCGAACACTGAAGCTTTCTTT.

CDR3 bases: TGTGCCGTGAAGGGTATGCGGGACACCGGGGAGCTGTTTTTT. Protein sequence: CAVKGMRDTGELFF. The chain combines TRBV19 with TRBJ2-2, with a weak D call TRBD2 (5 bases). Germline assignment: CDR1 LNHDA and CDR2 SQIVND (reference sequence). V lost 11 bases to trimming and J lost 3 bases, with 16 bases between them. There are 14 residues in the CDR3.

J is TRBJ2-3 and V is TRBV2; 11 bases map to TRBD2. The germline gives CDR1 SNHLY, CDR2 FYNNEI. CDR3 length: 15 amino acids. J was trimmed by 4 bases and V by 3 bases; bases with no gene match: 3. As DNA, the CDR3 is TGTGCCAGCAGTGATAGCGGGAGGGGCGCAGATACGCAGTATTTT. Translation: CASSDSGRGADTQYF.

This clone was seen once. A junction end diverges from the germline sequence, so it may reflect a read error. This sequence joins TRBV20-1 and TRBJ1-1, with D unclear. This CDR3 region has 11 residues. Germline V lookup: CDR1 DFQATT, CDR2 SNEGSKA (reference sequence). CDR3: CCYRDWAEAFF. CDR3 coding DNA: TGTTGTTATCGGGATTGGGCTGAAGCTTTCTTT.

The chain has TRBV5-1 and TRBJ2-1; a weak D match, TRBD2 (5 bases). Germline CDR1 and CDR2: SGHRS and YFSETQ. Trimming took off 2 bases at V and 5 bases at J, with 8 bases between the two ends. This CDR3 has 13 amino acids. The CDR3 sequence is CASSLISDNEQFF. The CDR3 nucleotides are TGCGCCAGCAGCTTAATTAGCGACAATGAGCAGTTCTTC.

This chain links TRBV21-1 with TRBJ2-2; TRBD2, as called in the table, went unchecked against the DNA. TRBV21-1 is assigned pseudogene status. CDR3 length: 18 residues. Written as DNA, the CDR3 is TGTGCCAGCAGCAAAGTGTACCAGCGGGAGTCTAACACCGGGGAGCTGTTTTTT. Its protein is CASSKVYQRESNTGELFF.

CDR3 amino acids: CASSDGGEVQPQHF. CDR3 DNA sequence: TGTGCCAGCAGTGATGGGGGGGAAGTCCAGCCCCAGCATTTT. The chain is built from TRBV25-1 and TRBJ1-5; the D gene is possibly TRBD1 (5 bases). This CDR3 has 14 amino acids. Germline values: CDR1 MGHDK, CDR2 SYGVNS. V lost 3 bases, J lost 7 bases, and 13 bases lay in between. The variable domain in full, with the rest retrieved from reference TRBV25-1 and TRBJ1-5, is EADIYQTPRYLVIGTGKKITLECSQTMGHDKMYWYQQDPGMELHLIHYSYGVNSTEKGDLSSESTVSRIRTEHFPLTLESARPSHTSQYLCASSDGGEVQPQHFGDGTRLSIL.

The chain employs TRBV9 and TRBJ2-3; D unresolved. Germline lookup yields CDR1 SGDLS and CDR2 YYNGEE. The CDR3 extends over 14 amino acids. Trimming removed 0 bases at V and 0 bases at J, with 5 bases between. CDR3 region: CASSVAASTDTQYF. The CDR3 bases are TGTGCCAGCAGCGTAGCTGCGAGCACAGATACGCAGTATTTT.

This chain joins TRBV28 and TRBJ2-1, with 9 bases that match TRBD2. Germline V gene data show CDR1 as MDHEN and CDR2 as SYDVKM. The CDR3 covers 16 residues. The V gene end was trimmed by 5 bases and the J gene end by 10 bases; junction bases not matched to a gene: 15. CDR3 loop: CASSKGDSGRLGEQFF. CDR3 bases: TGTGCCAGCAGTAAGGGCGACAGCGGGAGGCTCGGGGAGCAGTTCTTC.

This chain joins TRBV2 and TRBJ2-2; weak D call: TRBD2 (5 bases). The CDR3 extends over 15 amino acids. V lost 7 bases and J lost 1, with 13 bases in between. Per germline, CDR1 SNHLY and CDR2 FYNNEI. The CDR3 protein is CASTLLSGNTGELFF. Written as DNA, the CDR3 is TGTGCCAGCACCCTGCTAAGCGGGAACACCGGGGAGCTGTTTTTT.

The sample holds one count of this clone. The chain carries TRBV15 and TRBJ2-5, with 8 bases aligning to TRBD1. This CDR3 contains 15 residues. The ends lost 1 base at V and 5 bases at J; junction bases unmatched: 6. Germline V lookup: CDR1 LNHNV, CDR2 YYDKDF (reference sequence). The DNA for the CDR3 is TGTGCCACCAGCAGAGGGCAGGGGGCCAGGGAGACCCAGTACTTC. It is translated as CATSRGQGARETQYF.

This clone was recorded a few times. This chain links TRBV10-3 with TRBJ2-3; 8 bases map to TRBD2. CDR3 size: 14 residues. CDR1 and CDR2 (germline): ENHRY, SYGVKD. J gave up 4 bases and V 8 bases, and 8 bases lay outside the gene matches. CDR3 in amino acids: CAIRPGLGADTQYF. CDR3 DNA: TGTGCCATCCGTCCGGGACTAGGAGCAGATACGCAGTATTTT.

V usage is TRBV28 and J usage is TRBJ2-7, with TRBD2 matching 14 bases. This CDR3 is built from 22 residues. Looked up from germline, CDR1 is MDHEN and CDR2 is SYDVKM. The V and J ends lost 4 bases and 3 bases, in that order; junction bases with no gene match: 23. CDR3 bases: TGTGCCAGCAGTTCAAGTGGTCCGGGCCGTGGGACTAGCGGGAGTAAGTACTACGAGCAGTACTTC. Its translation: CASSSSGPGRGTSGSKYYEQYF.

The genes are TRBV7-6 and TRBJ1-4; tentative D call: TRBD1 (6 bases). CDR3 size: 16 residues. The germline V and J ends were trimmed by 5 bases and 5 bases, with 18 bases remaining between them. Per the germline V gene, CDR1 is SGHVS and CDR2 is FNYEAQ. CDR3 residues: CASSTGTSRTNEKLFF. For the CDR3, the DNA is TGTGCCAGCAGCACTGGGACATCACGAACCAATGAAAAACTGTTTTTT.

This clone was detected a few times. CDR3 DNA sequence: TGTGCCAGCAGGCCTACAGGGGGCACTGAAGCTTTCTTT. As protein: CASRPTGGTEAFF. The chain combines TRBV6-5 with TRBJ1-1, with 8 bases matching TRBD1. The trim removed 6 bases at V and 4 bases at J, leaving 4 bases unmatched. CDR3 length: 13 residues. Germline CDR1 is MNHEY and CDR2 is SVGAGI.

V gene TRBV5-1 combines with J gene TRBJ2-2; 10 bases are a match to TRBD1. The ends lost 4 bases at V and 4 bases at J; junction bases unmatched: 10. This CDR3 region has 17 residues. CDR1 is SGHRS, CDR2 YFSETQ, per germline. Here the CDR3 DNA reads TGCGCCAGCAGCGTGGGGACAGGGGTGTTTGGCACCGGGGAGCTGTTTTTT. Protein product: CASSVGTGVFGTGELFF.

About this clone: A read error may produce the germline difference seen at one junction end. This chain joins TRBV28 and TRBJ2-1; tentatively, D is TRBD2 (5 bases). Germline V gives CDR1 MDHEN, CDR2 SYDVKM. This CDR3 is built from 13 residues. The CDR3 DNA reads as TGTGCCAGCACGTCTGGTGGCCCCGGACTCCCCGTCTTC. Translated: CASTSGGPGLPVF.

This rearrangement joins TRBV29-1 to TRBJ1-4; the D gene is possibly TRBD1 (5 bases). CDR3 length: 17 residues. Germline-derived CDR1 and CDR2 are SQVTM and ANQGSEA. V lost 0 bases to trimming and J lost 1 base, with 15 bases between them. As DNA, the CDR3 is TGCAGCGTTGAAGATTGGGGGGGTGGGAGAACTAATGAAAAACTGTTTTTT. It codes for CSVEDWGGGRTNEKLFF.

The genes are TRBV18 and TRBJ2-7, with D perhaps TRBD1 (5 bases). Germline loops: CDR1 KGHSH, CDR2 LQKENI. The CDR3 is 13 residues long. Trimming removed 3 bases from V and 4 bases from J, with 10 bases in between. This CDR3 is CASSPPGQYEQYF. The DNA for the CDR3 is TGTGCCAGCTCACCCCCTGGACAATACGAGCAGTACTTC.

This clone was picked up a small number of times. The chain recombines TRBV2 with TRBJ1-1; D perhaps matches TRBD1 (5 bases). V was trimmed by 6 bases and J by 0 bases, leaving 11 bases between them. Germline V CDR1 and CDR2: SNHLY, FYNNEI. The CDR3 loop spans 14 amino acids. CDR3 amino acids: CASSQRGMNTEAFF. The CDR3 DNA reads TGTGCCAGCAGCCAGCGGGGGATGAACACTGAAGCTTTCTTT. The full variable domain, in which reference TRBV2 and TRBJ1-1 provide the parts outside the CDR3, is EPEVTQTPSHQVTQMGQEVILRCVPISNHLYFYWYRQILGQKVEFLVSFYNNEISEKSEIFDDQFSVERPDGSNFTLKIRSTKLEDSAMYFCASSQRGMNTEAFFGQGTRLTVV.

V is TRBV9 and J is TRBJ2-1, with TRBD1 as a possible D gene (6 bases). Germline V lookup: CDR1 SGDLS, CDR2 YYNGEE. This CDR3 is built from 12 residues. With 5 bases removed from V and 6 bases from J, the gap between germline ends came to 9 bases. In nucleotides, the CDR3 is TGTGCCAGCAGTCGACAGGCCAATGAGCAGTTCTTC. This sequence encodes CASSRQANEQFF.

This clone was found once. The chain has TRBV11-3 and TRBJ2-1; the match to TRBD1 covers 8 bases. V lost 4 bases, J lost 8 bases, and 4 bases stayed unmatched. Germline loops: CDR1 SGHNT, CDR2 YENEEA. This CDR3 has 13 residues. CDR3 protein: CASSSPGGHEQFF. For the CDR3, the DNA is TGTGCCAGCAGCTCACCAGGGGGCCATGAGCAGTTCTTC. Using reference TRBV11-3 and TRBJ2-1 for the parts outside the CDR3, the full variable domain is EAGVVQSPRYKIIEKKQPVAFWCNPISGHNTLYWYLQNLGQGPELLIRYENEEAVDDSQLPKDRFSAERLKGVDSTLKIQPAELGDSAVYLCASSSPGGHEQFFGPGTRLTVL.